This T cell receptor beta chain comes out of a study of spatial heterogeneity in lung cancer. Findings and limits, study-wide: Alpha chains reached an estimated coverage of around 6.5% of tumor T cells, and beta chains about 14%. Intratumoral expanded alpha and beta TCR counts were found to track tumor mutation counts. Ubiquitous and regional nonsynonymous mutations were tracked by counts of ubiquitous and regional expanded TCRs, respectively.

TCRdb reprocessed the 5' RACE reads via MiXCR and lists one record per CDR3 protein. The sample records more than 10,000 distinct CDR3 sequences, about 11% being singletons. Trimming cost V 1 base and J 4 bases, with 13 bases left between them. Germline V gene sequence: CDR1 KGHDR, CDR2 SFDVKD. CDR3 size: 16 residues. Remarks on this clonotype: Its antigen is as yet unknown.

Noted time point: sample taken at primary tumor resection. Sequencing was performed on whole RNA extracted from tumor and nontumor lung tissue, or from frozen PBMC, and the material was left unsorted. This receptor was identified in a female donor with early-stage non-small cell lung cancer. The chain couples TRBV24-1 to TRBJ2-1, with D perhaps matching TRBD2 (5 bases). The material was lung tumor tissue, obtained at surgery. The CDR3 here is CATSDFGERSYNEQFF. DNA for the CDR3: TGTGCCACCAGTGATTTTGGGGAGAGGTCTTACAATGAGCAGTTCTTC.